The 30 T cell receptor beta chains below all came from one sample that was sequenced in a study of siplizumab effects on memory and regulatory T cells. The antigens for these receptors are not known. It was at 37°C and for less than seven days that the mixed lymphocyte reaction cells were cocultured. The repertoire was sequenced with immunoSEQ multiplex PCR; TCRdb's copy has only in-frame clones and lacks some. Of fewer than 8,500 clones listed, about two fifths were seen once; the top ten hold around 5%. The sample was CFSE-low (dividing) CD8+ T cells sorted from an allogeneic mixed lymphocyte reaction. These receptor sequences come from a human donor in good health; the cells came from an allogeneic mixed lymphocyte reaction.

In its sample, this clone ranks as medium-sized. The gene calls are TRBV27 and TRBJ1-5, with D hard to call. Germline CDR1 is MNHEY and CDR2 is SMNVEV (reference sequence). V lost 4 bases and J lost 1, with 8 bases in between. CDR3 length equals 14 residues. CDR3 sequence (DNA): TGTGCCAGCAGTTCCCGGTGGAGCAATCAGCCCCAGCATTTT. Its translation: CASSSRWSNQPQHF.

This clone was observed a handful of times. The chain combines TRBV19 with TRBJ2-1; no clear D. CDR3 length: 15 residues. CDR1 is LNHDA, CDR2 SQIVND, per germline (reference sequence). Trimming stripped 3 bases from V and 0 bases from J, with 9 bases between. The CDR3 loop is CASSILVSSYNEQFF. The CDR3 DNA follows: TGTGCCAGTAGTATTCTAGTTTCCTCCTACAATGAGCAGTTCTTC. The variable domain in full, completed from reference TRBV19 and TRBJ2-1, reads DGGITQSPKYLFRKEGQNVTLSCEQNLNHDAMYWYRQDPGQGLRLIYYSQIVNDFQKGDIAEGYSVSREKKESFPLTVTSAQKNPTAFYLCASSILVSSYNEQFFGPGTRLTVL.

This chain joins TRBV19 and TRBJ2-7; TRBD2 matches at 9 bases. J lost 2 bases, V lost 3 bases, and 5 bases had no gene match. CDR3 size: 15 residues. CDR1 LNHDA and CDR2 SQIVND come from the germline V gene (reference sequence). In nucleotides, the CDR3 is TGTGCCAGTAGTATGGCGGGAGGGCAGGCCTACGAGCAGTACTTC. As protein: CASSMAGGQAYEQYF.

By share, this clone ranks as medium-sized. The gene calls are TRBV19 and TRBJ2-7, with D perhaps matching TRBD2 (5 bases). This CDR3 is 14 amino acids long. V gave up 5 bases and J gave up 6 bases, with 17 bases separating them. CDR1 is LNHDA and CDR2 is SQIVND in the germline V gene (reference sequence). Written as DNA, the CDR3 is TGTGCCAGTAGTTACCGACGGGAAAACCTCGAGCAGTACTTC. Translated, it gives CASSYRRENLEQYF.

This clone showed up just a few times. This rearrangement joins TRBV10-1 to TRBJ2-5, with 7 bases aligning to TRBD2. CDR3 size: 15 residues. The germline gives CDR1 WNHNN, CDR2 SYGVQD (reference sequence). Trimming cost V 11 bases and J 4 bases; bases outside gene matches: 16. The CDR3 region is CAPPGLGGSIETQYF. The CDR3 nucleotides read TGCGCCCCCCCGGGCTTGGGGGGGAGTATAGAGACCCAGTACTTC.

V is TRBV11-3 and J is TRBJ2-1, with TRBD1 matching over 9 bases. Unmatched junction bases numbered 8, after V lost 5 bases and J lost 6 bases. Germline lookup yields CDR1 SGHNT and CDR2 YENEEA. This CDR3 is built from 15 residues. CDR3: CASSPPRDRANEQFF. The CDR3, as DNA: TGTGCCAGCAGCCCCCCCCGGGACAGGGCCAATGAGCAGTTCTTC.

The CDR3 nucleotides are TGTGCCAGCTCACCGGGACAGGGCTCCTACGAGCAGTACTTC. Translation: CASSPGQGSYEQYF. The chain recombines TRBV18 with TRBJ2-5, with 9 bases fitting TRBD1. The J call could be wrong; TRBJ2-7 is a better fit for the DNA end. This CDR3 region has 14 residues. CDR1 and CDR2 (germline): KGHSH, LQKENI.

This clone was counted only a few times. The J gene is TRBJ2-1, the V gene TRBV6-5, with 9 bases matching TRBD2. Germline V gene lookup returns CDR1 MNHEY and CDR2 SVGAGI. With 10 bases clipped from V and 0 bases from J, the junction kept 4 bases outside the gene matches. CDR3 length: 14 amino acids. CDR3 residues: CATNSGSSYNEQFF. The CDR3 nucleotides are TGTGCCACTAATAGCGGGAGCTCCTACAATGAGCAGTTCTTC.

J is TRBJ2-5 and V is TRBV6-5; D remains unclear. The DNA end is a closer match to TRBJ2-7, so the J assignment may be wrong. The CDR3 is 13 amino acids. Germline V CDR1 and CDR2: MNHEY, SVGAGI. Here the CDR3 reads CASSPSLGYEQYF. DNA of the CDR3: TGTGCCAGCAGTCCTAGTTTGGGGTACGAGCAGTACTTC.

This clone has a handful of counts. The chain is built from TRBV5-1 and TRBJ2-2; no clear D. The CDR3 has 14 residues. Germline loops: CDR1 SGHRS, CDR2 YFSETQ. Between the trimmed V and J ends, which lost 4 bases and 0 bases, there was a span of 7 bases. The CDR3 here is CASSPSANTGELFF. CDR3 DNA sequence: TGCGCCAGCAGCCCCAGCGCGAACACCGGGGAGCTGTTTTTT.

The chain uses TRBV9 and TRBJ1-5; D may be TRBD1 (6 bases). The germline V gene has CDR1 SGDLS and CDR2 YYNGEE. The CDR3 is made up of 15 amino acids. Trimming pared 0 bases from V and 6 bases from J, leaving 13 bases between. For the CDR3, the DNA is TGTGCCAGCAGCGTAGGGTCAGGGGATACTCAGCCCCAGCATTTT. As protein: CASSVGSGDTQPQHF.

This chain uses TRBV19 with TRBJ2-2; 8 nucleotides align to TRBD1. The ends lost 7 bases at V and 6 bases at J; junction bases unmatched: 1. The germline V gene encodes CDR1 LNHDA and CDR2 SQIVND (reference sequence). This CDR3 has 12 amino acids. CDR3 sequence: CASTGGPGELFF. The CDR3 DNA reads TGTGCCAGTACAGGGGGCCCCGGGGAGCTGTTTTTT.

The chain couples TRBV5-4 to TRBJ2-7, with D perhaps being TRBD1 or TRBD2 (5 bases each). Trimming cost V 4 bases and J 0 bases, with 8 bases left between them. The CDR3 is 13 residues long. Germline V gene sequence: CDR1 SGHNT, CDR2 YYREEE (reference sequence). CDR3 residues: CASSEGISYEQYF. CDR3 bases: TGTGCCAGCAGCGAGGGGATCTCCTACGAGCAGTACTTC.

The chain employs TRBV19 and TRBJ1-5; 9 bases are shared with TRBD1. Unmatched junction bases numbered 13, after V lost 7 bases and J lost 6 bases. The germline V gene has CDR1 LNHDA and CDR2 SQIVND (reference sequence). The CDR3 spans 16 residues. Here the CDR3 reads CASNRDRVGPTQPQHF. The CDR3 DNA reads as TGTGCCAGTAACCGGGACAGGGTCGGACCAACTCAGCCCCAGCATTTT.

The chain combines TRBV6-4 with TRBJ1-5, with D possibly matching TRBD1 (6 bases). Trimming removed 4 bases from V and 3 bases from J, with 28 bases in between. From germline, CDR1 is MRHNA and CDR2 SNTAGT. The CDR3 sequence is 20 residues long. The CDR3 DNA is TGTGCCAGCAGTGCTCGAGGGGGGGGTACAGGGAAAACCAACAATCAGCCCCAGCATTTT. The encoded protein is CASSARGGGTGKTNNQPQHF.

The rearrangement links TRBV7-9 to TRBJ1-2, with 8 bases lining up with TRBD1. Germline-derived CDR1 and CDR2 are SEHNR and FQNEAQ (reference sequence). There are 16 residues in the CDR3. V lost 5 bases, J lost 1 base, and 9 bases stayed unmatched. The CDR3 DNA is TGTGCCAGCAGCCATGTTACAGGGGGGGATAACTATGGCTACACCTTC. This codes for CASSHVTGGDNYGYTF.

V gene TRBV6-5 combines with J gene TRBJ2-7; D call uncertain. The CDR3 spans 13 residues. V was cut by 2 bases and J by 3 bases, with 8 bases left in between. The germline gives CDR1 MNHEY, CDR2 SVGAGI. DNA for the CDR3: TGTGCCAGCAGTTACGACAAGTACTACGAGCAGTACTTC. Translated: CASSYDKYYEQYF.

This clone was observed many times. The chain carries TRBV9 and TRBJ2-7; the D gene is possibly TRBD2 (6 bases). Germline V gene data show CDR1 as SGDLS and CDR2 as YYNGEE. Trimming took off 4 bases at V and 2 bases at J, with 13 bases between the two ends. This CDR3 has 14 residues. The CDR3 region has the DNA TGTGCCAGCAGCCCTGGGGCGGGACCCTACGAGCAGTACTTC. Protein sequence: CASSPGAGPYEQYF. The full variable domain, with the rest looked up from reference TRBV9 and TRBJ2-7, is DSGVTQTPKHLITATGQRVTLRCSPRSGDLSVYWYQQSLDQGLQFLIQYYNGEERAKGNILERFSAQQFPDLHSELNLSSLELGDSALYFCASSPGAGPYEQYFGPGTRLTVT.

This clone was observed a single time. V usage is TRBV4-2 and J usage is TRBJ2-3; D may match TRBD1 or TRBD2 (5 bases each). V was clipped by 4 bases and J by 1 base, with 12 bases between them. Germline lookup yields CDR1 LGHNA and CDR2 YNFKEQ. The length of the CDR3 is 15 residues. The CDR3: CASSPLGRGTDTQYF. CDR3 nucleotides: TGTGCCAGCAGCCCCTTGGGGCGGGGCACAGATACGCAGTATTTT.

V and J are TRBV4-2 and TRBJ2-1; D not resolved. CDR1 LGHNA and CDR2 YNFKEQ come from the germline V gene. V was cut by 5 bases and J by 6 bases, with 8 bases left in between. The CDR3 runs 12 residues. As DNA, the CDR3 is TGTGCCAGCAGCTTGGTCCGCAATGAGCAGTTCTTC. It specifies CASSLVRNEQFF.

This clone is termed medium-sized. The CDR3: CASSLTGGSNQPQHF. CDR3 sequence (DNA): TGCGCCAGCAGCCTAACGGGGGGTAGCAATCAGCCCCAGCATTTT. The rearrangement uses TRBV4-1 and TRBJ1-5, with D maybe TRBD1 (5 bases). V lost 4 bases and J lost 0, with 10 bases in between. CDR1 is MGHRA, CDR2 YSYEKL, per germline. This CDR3 spans 15 amino acids.

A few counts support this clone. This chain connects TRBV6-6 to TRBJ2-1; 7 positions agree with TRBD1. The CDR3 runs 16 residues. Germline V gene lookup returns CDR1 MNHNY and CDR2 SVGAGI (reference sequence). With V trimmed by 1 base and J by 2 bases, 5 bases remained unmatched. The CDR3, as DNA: TGTGCCAGCAGTTACTATGGGGACAGCACCTACAATGAGCAGTTCTTC. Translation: CASSYYGDSTYNEQFF.

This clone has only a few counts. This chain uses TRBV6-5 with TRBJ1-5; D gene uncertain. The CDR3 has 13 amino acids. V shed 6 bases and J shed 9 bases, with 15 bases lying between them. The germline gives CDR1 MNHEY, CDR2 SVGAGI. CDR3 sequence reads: CASSPTPVSPQHF. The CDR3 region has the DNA TGTGCCAGCAGCCCTACCCCAGTGTCGCCCCAGCATTTT.

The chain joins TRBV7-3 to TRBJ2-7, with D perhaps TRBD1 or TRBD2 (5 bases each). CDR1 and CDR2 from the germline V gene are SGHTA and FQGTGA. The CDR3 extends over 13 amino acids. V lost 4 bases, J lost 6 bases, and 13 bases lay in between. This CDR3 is CASSWAAGTEQYF. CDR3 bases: TGTGCCAGCAGCTGGGCGGCAGGGACCGAGCAGTACTTC.

CDR3 sequence reads: CASSLQVGGSYNEQFF. CDR3 sequence (DNA): TGTGCCAGCAGTTTACAGGTGGGAGGCTCCTACAATGAGCAGTTCTTC. The gene calls are TRBV28 and TRBJ2-1; a weak D match, TRBD2 (6 bases). CDR3 size: 16 residues. V was clipped by 2 bases and J by 0 bases, with 11 bases between them. Germline lookup yields CDR1 MDHEN and CDR2 SYDVKM.

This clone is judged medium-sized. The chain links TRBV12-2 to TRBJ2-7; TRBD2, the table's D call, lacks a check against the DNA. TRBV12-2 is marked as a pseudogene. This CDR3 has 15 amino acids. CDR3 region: CASRFGLAGVYEQYF. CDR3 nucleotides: TGTGCAAGTCGCTTCGGGCTAGCGGGAGTCTACGAGCAGTACTTC.

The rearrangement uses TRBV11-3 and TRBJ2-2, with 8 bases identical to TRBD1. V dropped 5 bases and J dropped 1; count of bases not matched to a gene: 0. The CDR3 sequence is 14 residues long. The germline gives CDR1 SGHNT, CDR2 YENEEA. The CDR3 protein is CASSGQGNTGELFF. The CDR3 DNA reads TGTGCCAGCAGCGGACAGGGGAACACCGGGGAGCTGTTTTTT.

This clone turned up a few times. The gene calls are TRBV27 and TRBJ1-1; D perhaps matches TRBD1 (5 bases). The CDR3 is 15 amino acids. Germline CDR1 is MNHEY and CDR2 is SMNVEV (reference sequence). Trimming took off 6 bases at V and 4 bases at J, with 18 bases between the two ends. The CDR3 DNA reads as TGTGCCAGCAGCCCTTCGGCCAGGGTCGGCACTGAAGCTTTCTTT. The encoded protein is CASSPSARVGTEAFF.

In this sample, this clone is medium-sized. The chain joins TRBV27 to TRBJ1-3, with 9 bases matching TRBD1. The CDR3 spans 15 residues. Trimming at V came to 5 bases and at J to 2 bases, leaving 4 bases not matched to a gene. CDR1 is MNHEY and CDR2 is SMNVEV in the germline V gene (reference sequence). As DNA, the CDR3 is TGTGCCAGCAGTAGACAGGGGGGTACTGGAAACACCATATATTTT. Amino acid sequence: CASSRQGGTGNTIYF.

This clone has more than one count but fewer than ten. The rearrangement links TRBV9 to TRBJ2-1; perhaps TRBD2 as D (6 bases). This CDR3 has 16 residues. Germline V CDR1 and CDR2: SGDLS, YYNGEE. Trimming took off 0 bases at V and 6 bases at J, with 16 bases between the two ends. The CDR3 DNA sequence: TGTGCCAGCAGCGTAGCCGTCCTAGCGAGGAGCAATGAGCAGTTCTTC. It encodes CASSVAVLARSNEQFF.